Sequencing of this TCR beta chain was carried out in a study of T cell changes during pregnancy in multiple sclerosis. The repertoire was sequenced with immunoSEQ multiplex PCR; TCRdb's copy has only in-frame clones and lacks some. Of 40,000 or so clones detected, roughly 92% appear once; the ten largest clones hold 0.95% to 1.5%. CDR3 length: 14 amino acids. Germline CDR1 is MDHEN and CDR2 is SYDVKM. V gave up 3 bases and J gave up 7 bases, with 13 bases separating them. The chain uses TRBV28 and TRBJ2-4; D might be TRBD2 (5 bases). Source: peripheral blood, taken before pregnancy. The clonotype was recovered from a female donor with multiple sclerosis, enrolled in a pregnancy study. CDR3 region: CASSFPGVLNIQYF. The CDR3 DNA reads TGTGCCAGCAGTTTTCCCGGGGTCTTGAACATTCAGTACTTC.